Shown below are 22 T cell receptor beta chains from a single sample sequenced in a study of vaccination and CD4 T cells after COVID-19. CD4+ T cells that had been cultured provided DNA sequenced with the Oncomine TCR Beta short-read assay. TCRdb fed the PCR reads into MiXCR, producing one record per CDR3 protein. Of about 14,000 distinct CDR3 sequences detected, 50% to 60% appear once; the ten largest clones hold roughly a sixth. Treatment here: approximately 11-day PBMC culture with coronavirus spike peptide pools or control peptides (ViraFEST assay). Antigens of these TCRs are unknown. Sequences were obtained from CD4+ T cells from blood, cultured in vitro. The source of these receptors is a human donor who had recovered from COVID-19.

V is TRBV11-2 and J is TRBJ1-2; possible D gene TRBD1, 6 bases. This CDR3 spans 15 amino acids. Trimming removed 5 bases from V and 8 bases from J, with 21 bases in between. Per the germline V gene, CDR1 is SGHAT and CDR2 is FQNNGV. The CDR3 spells CASSAALQSGGGYTF. The CDR3 coding sequence is TGTGCCAGCAGCGCAGCCCTACAATCTGGGGGCGGCTACACCTTC.

This clonotype was detected a few times. V usage is TRBV28 and J usage is TRBJ1-6; 8 bases agree with TRBD1. Germline CDR1 and CDR2: MDHEN and SYDVKM. CDR3 length: 14 amino acids. V gave up 6 bases and J gave up 8 bases; unmatched junction bases: 6. CDR3 DNA sequence: TGTGCCAGCAGGTCAGGACAGGGCTATTCACCCCTCCACTTT. Protein product: CASRSGQGYSPLHF.

The chain recombines TRBV7-2 with TRBJ1-1; 8 nucleotides agree with TRBD1. There are 13 residues in the CDR3. Trimming at V came to 6 bases and at J to 5 bases, leaving 5 bases not matched to a gene. Germline-derived CDR1 and CDR2 are SGHTA and FQGNSA. For the CDR3, the DNA is TGTGCCAGCAGTTTCACAGGGGGAACTGAAGCTTTCTTT. Amino acids: CASSFTGGTEAFF.

The genes are TRBV15 and TRBJ2-1; TRBD2 matches at 14 bases. Germline lookup yields CDR1 LNHNV and CDR2 YYDKDF (reference sequence). The trim removed 5 bases at V and 6 bases at J, leaving 6 bases unmatched. This CDR3 region has 16 residues. The CDR3 sequence: CATSFGLAGGSNEQFF. CDR3 nucleotides: TGTGCCACCAGCTTCGGACTAGCGGGAGGTTCCAATGAGCAGTTCTTC.

The chain couples TRBV7-8 to TRBJ2-2; the D gene is possibly TRBD2 (7 bases). Germline CDR1 SGHVS, CDR2 FQNEAQ. There are 16 residues in the CDR3. Trimming cost V 2 bases and J 7 bases, with 17 bases left between them. CDR3 nucleotides: TGTGCCAGCAGCTTATCATACGGACTAGGGGGCGGGGAGCTGTTTTTT. It yields the protein CASSLSYGLGGGELFF.

This sequence joins TRBV5-1 and TRBJ1-1; D is unresolved. V was trimmed by 0 bases and J by 1 base, leaving 4 bases between them. Germline loops: CDR1 SGHRS, CDR2 YFSETQ. The CDR3 loop spans 13 amino acids. CDR3: CASSLAGNTEAFF. DNA for the CDR3: TGCGCCAGCAGCTTGGCAGGGAACACTGAAGCTTTCTTT.

The chain joins TRBV30 to TRBJ2-3; the match to TRBD2 covers 11 bases. Germline CDR1 is GTSNPN and CDR2 is SVGIG (reference sequence). The J segment lost 5 bases and the V segment lost 0 bases, leaving 4 bases of the junction unmatched. This CDR3 contains 15 residues. CDR3 in amino acids: CAWSVLAGGGDTQYF. CDR3 nucleotide sequence: TGTGCCTGGAGTGTATTAGCGGGAGGGGGAGATACGCAGTATTTT. Combining the CDR3 with reference TRBV30 and TRBJ2-3 gives the whole variable domain SQTIHQWPATLVQPVGSPLSLECTVEGTSNPNLYWYRQAAGRGLQLLFYSVGIGQISSEVPQNLSASRPQDRQFILSSKKLLLSDSGFYLCAWSVLAGGGDTQYFGPGTRLTVL.

The J gene is TRBJ1-1, the V gene TRBV6-5, with D possibly matching TRBD1 (6 bases). The CDR3 is 16 residues long. CDR1 MNHEY and CDR2 SVGAGI come from the germline V gene. V was pared by 0 bases and J by 1 base, with 12 bases between. CDR3 bases: TGTGCCAGCAGTTACTCCTTTGGGACAAAGAACACTGAAGCTTTCTTT. Protein: CASSYSFGTKNTEAFF.

The chain carries TRBV7-3 and TRBJ1-6; D gene ambiguous. The CDR3 extends over 14 amino acids. Germline V gives CDR1 SGHTA, CDR2 FQGTGA. Trimming removed 3 bases at V and 2 bases at J, with 5 bases between. CDR3 nucleotides: TGTGCCAGCAGCTTGAATGCCTATAATTCACCCCTCCACTTT. Protein product: CASSLNAYNSPLHF.

The CDR3 sequence: CATSRAGSGSYEQYF. The CDR3 nucleotides are TGTGCCACCAGCAGAGCGGGCTCCGGCTCCTACGAGCAGTACTTC. The V and J genes are TRBV15 and TRBJ2-7; no reliable D call. The germline V gene has CDR1 LNHNV and CDR2 YYDKDF (reference sequence). V was cut by 1 base and J by 0 bases, with 10 bases left in between. The CDR3 sequence is 15 residues long.

The chain recombines TRBV20-1 with TRBJ2-7, with D perhaps given as TRBD1 or TRBD2 (5 bases each). The CDR3 has 12 amino acids. V lost 5 bases and J lost 7, with 15 bases in between. From germline, CDR1 is DFQATT and CDR2 SNEGSKA (reference sequence). The DNA of the CDR3 is TGCAGTGCTTCCCCCGGCAGGGAGGAGCAGTACTTC. As protein: CSASPGREEQYF.

This rearrangement joins TRBV21-1 to TRBJ1-5; the table's D call TRBD1 went unverified against the DNA. TRBV21-1 is deemed a pseudogene. The CDR3 covers 12 residues. The CDR3 reads CASRTGIQPQHF. The CDR3 nucleotides read TGTGCCAGCAGGACAGGGATCCAGCCCCAGCATTTT.

The chain carries TRBV21-1 and TRBJ2-1; the table's TRBD1 call for D was not verified on the DNA. TRBV21-1 is annotated as a pseudogene. The CDR3 has 17 residues. The chain's CDR3 is CASSTDTGGVSYNEQFF. The CDR3 nucleotides are TGTGCCAGCAGCACAGACACAGGGGGCGTTTCCTACAATGAGCAGTTCTTC.

The chain joins TRBV12-3 or TRBV12-4 to TRBJ2-2; D is possibly TRBD1 or TRBD2 (5 bases each). V was cut by 5 bases and J by 4 bases, with 17 bases left in between. This CDR3 is 16 amino acids long. The CDR3 spells CASSRLGQGVTGELFF. The CDR3 DNA sequence: TGTGCCAGCAGTAGGTTGGGGCAGGGAGTCACCGGGGAGCTGTTTTTT.

In DNA form, the CDR3 reads TGTGCCAGCAGCCCATGGGACAGGGGGAATGAAAAACTGTTTTTT. Protein: CASSPWDRGNEKLFF. The chain uses TRBV7-9 and TRBJ1-4; 11 nucleotides line up with TRBD1. The J segment lost 5 bases and the V segment lost 5 bases, leaving 4 bases of the junction unmatched. The V gene's germline CDR1 is SEHNR and CDR2 FQNEAQ (reference sequence). This CDR3 contains 15 residues.

This chain links TRBV2 with TRBJ2-3; 7 positions agree with TRBD1. CDR1 is SNHLY and CDR2 is FYNNEI in the germline V gene. J lost 4 bases, V lost 7 bases, and 8 bases had no gene match. The CDR3 covers 14 residues. For the CDR3, the DNA is TGTGCCAGCACTGTGACAGGGTCTCCAGATACGCAGTATTTT. This gives the protein CASTVTGSPDTQYF.

The V gene is TRBV6-4, the J gene TRBJ2-1; D not resolved. The DNA end favors TRBJ2-7, so the J call may be wrong. This CDR3 region has 10 residues. CDR1 MRHNA and CDR2 SNTAGT come from the germline V gene. This chain's CDR3 is CASSLGEQYF. The DNA for the CDR3 is TGTGCCAGCAGTCTGGGGGAGCAGTACTTC.

The chain is built from TRBV6-1 and TRBJ2-1; D is possibly TRBD2 (6 bases). This CDR3 is 16 amino acids long. CDR1 and CDR2 (germline): MNHNS, SASEGT. The V and J ends lost 6 bases and 6 bases respectively, with 21 bases between them. The CDR3 reads CASSLKTGQRVNEQFF. The CDR3 DNA is TGTGCCAGCAGCTTAAAAACTGGCCAGCGGGTCAATGAGCAGTTCTTC.

This sequence joins TRBV7-8 and TRBJ2-7; 12 nucleotides agree with TRBD2. Trimming at V came to 3 bases and at J to 5 bases, leaving 17 bases not matched to a gene. Germline CDR1 SGHVS, CDR2 FQNEAQ. The CDR3 has 19 amino acids. CDR3 sequence reads: CASSFATRTSGTGVNEQYF. In DNA, the CDR3 is TGTGCCAGCAGCTTCGCTACGAGGACTAGCGGGACTGGAGTGAACGAGCAGTACTTC.

The CDR3 loop is CASSPLTGRKQDTQYF. The CDR3 DNA is TGTGCCAGCAGCCCATTGACAGGCCGCAAACAAGATACGCAGTATTTT. This chain uses TRBV7-9 with TRBJ2-3, with a weak D call TRBD1 (6 bases). The CDR3 has 16 amino acids. The V gene's germline CDR1 is SEHNR and CDR2 FQNEAQ (reference sequence). The V gene lost 5 bases and the J gene lost 5 bases, with 20 bases spanning the gap.

This sequence joins TRBV28 and TRBJ2-2; D uncertain. The CDR3 runs 16 residues. Between the trimmed V and J ends, which lost 3 bases and 2 bases, there was a span of 13 bases. CDR1 is MDHEN, CDR2 SYDVKM, per germline. CDR3 region: CASSFAGLLNTGELFF. The CDR3 nucleotides are TGTGCCAGCAGTTTCGCCGGGCTACTTAACACCGGGGAGCTGTTTTTT.

This chain links TRBV27 with TRBJ1-3, with D unclear. The CDR3 runs to 13 residues. Germline V lookup: CDR1 MNHEY, CDR2 SMNVEV (reference sequence). The V end lost 5 bases, the J end lost 1 base, and 6 bases lay between the germline ends. The CDR3 protein is CASSRVSGNTIYF. Here the CDR3 DNA reads TGTGCCAGCAGTCGGGTGTCTGGAAACACCATATATTTT.